This entry is about one T cell receptor (beta chain). The antigen it binds to is not known. Per-base quality was not reported, and no clone a single base away is much larger than it. CDR1 and CDR2, looked up from the germline V gene, are MNHEY and SVGAGI. The V and J ends are trimmed by 0 bases and 6 bases, leaving 8 bases between them. Measured from the cysteine to the phenylalanine, the CDR3 is 13 residues long. CDR3 DNA is the only sequence kept; it has 39 bases, read in frame from the first base. The sample belongs to a study of cytomegalovirus exposure and HLA in healthy donors (dated by TCRdb to 2017 to 2019). Regarding the study in general: In an earlier analysis of under 750 of the donors, 250 to 300 Gb of sequence data and 120 million or so unique TCR beta sequences from 180 million or so T cells were reported. HLA typing covered class I and class II loci at four-digit resolution. Besides the first cohort of 666 subjects, a separate validation cohort made up of roughly 130 different subjects was used. Across approximately 400 genotyped donors of the cohort, an average of roughly 250,000 unique TCR beta nucleotide sequences per donor were sequenced, and 15% to 20% of those sequences were non-productive. The study profiled the T cell repertoires of 500 to 800 subjects by immunosequencing and related them to cytomegalovirus serostatus. To decide whether each TCR beta V gene segment behaved as functional or pseudogenic, an earlier analysis of approximately 600 of the donors relied on high-throughput TCR beta sequencing. Roughly five DR-DQ haplotypes were handled as single units for association and clustering, since linkage in the cohort was strong. The number of typed donors differed by locus: about 620-640 for A, B, C, DRB1 and DQB1; approximately 520 for DQA1; 606 for DPA1; and about 450 for DPB1. The study was designed to test whether signatures of past pathogen exposure could be identified by cataloging public T cell receptors. Alongside the repertoire data, information on donor age, sex, ethnicity and CMV serostatus was compiled. Among the roughly 370 genotyped donors, about 85% belonged to the genetic ancestry cluster associated with self-reported Caucasian donors. All discovery cohort repertoires had been generated on a single sequencing platform. A later analysis re-analyzed previously published TCR beta repertoires from about 730 donors and added high-resolution HLA genotyping to study TCR occurrence patterns. To predict cytomegalovirus infection status, the study combined high-throughput TCR immunosequencing, statistical association of individual TCRs with disease status, and machine learning. Roughly 300 gigabases of sequencing data and approximately 91 million unique TCR sequences made up an early release that covered roughly 670 HLA-typed donors. A later genetic analysis took genome-wide SNP genotypes for about 55% of the 666 donors and used that subset as a discovery cohort. The later analysis used no new phenotypic data to find candidate immune exposures, relying instead on TCR beta sequences and their occurrence across donors.

Broader findings and caveats from the paper: According to a later analysis, TCR association rates differed among HLA loci, with DRB1 alleles showing the most associated TCRs and HLA-C alleles showing the fewest. Only TCR beta chains were sequenced in this cohort, and the absence of alpha or paired-chain data limited detectable features. Specific HLA alleles were associated with roughly 17,000 TCR beta sequences at a false discovery rate of 0.05 in a later analysis. While some public TCRs were present in many individuals, most TCR sequences turned up only very rarely across donors. In a later analysis, HLA-associated TCR beta chains were found to be more clonally expanded and to have lower generation probabilities than equally common non-associated chains. Correlated functional status among segregating V segments might be attributable to linkage disequilibrium, but an unknown experimental factor could not be ruled out. Because HLA typing was missing for some donors at each locus, association tests included only the typed subset. Broadly in line with IMGT annotations, most TCR beta V segments showed up in productive rearrangements about 87% or about 30% of the time in an earlier analysis of roughly 590 of the donors. A further reported finding was that TCR beta sequences accurately predicted the HLA-A and HLA-B alleles for most subjects in the first cohort. In vitro tests confirmed that a few of the cytomegalovirus-associated TCR beta chains recognize cytomegalovirus antigens. The classifier was reported to diagnose cytomegalovirus status with high specificity and sensitivity in both the original cohort and the validation cohort. According to the authors, the approach could potentially be generalized to other disease states and immunological phenotypes. The 87-base-pair reads could not distinguish some IMGT-functional V segments, including TRBV6-2 and TRBV6-3, so those segments were excluded. A later analysis found that most CMV-associated TCR beta chains appeared HLA-restricted, with HLA associations seemingly driven largely by CMV exposure. The sequencing pipeline was judged likely to have produced a cluster of highly shared sequence variants as a technical artifact. The earlier analysis of 587 of the donors excluded over 15 rarely observed V segments, including chromosome 9 orphons, because counts were too low. A later genetic analysis associated a missense DCLRE1C variant with V-gene and J-gene trimming of TCR beta chains, and an independent cohort replicated the association. In a later genetic analysis, fewer N-insertions in productive TCRs were reported among donors in an Asian-associated ancestry cluster than the approximately 710-donor mean. In a later analysis, several top co-occurrence clusters were reported to appear linked to parvovirus B19, influenza, CMV and Epstein-Barr virus. Sequencing depth was assumed to be roughly uniform across donors in the presence/absence analyses, though that assumption may not hold. CMV serostatus was the only immune exposure information available for the cohort. In the study, some 160 TCR beta chains were listed as associated with cytomegalovirus. When HLA alleles, especially DR and DQ, strongly co-occurred, TCR associations were difficult to assign to individual alleles.

The cohort consisted of more than 650 healthy bone marrow donors. Cohort members were all nominally healthy when sampled, although unrecorded immune exposures were likely present. The donor tested CMV seronegative, placing the donor among the 300 to 450 seronegative members of the cohort. A peripheral blood sample was collected from each donor, and TCR beta sequencing was performed on peripheral blood mononuclear cells. The Qiagen DNeasy Blood Extraction Kit was used to extract genomic DNA from the blood cell samples. Library creation used the immunoSEQ multiplex PCR assay. For the multiplex PCR, a mixture combining 60 forward primers for TCR Vbeta segments and 13 reverse primers for TCR Jbeta segments was used. A multiplex PCR assay on genomic DNA amplified the CDR3 region of rearranged TCR beta genes. The Illumina HiSeq System was used to sequence the amplified TCR beta libraries as 87-base-pair reads. Under the source paper's analysis protocol: In a later analysis, tens of millions of unique TCR beta chains were counted across the 690 or so repertoires, and roughly 9.9 million of these chains were shared by at least two donors. A nearest-neighbor algorithm error-corrected the raw reads and collapsed the reads into unique sequences, merging closely related sequences to remove PCR and sequencing errors. Alignment of CDR3 sequences to IMGT reference sequences was used to assign V, D and J gene segments. For a sequence to be retained, a match of at least six nucleotides to both a V gene segment and a J gene segment was required. A rearrangement was called productive if the CDR3 had no stop codons and remained in frame with V and J, and every other rearrangement was called non-productive. Following IMGT convention, CDR3 was defined as the stretch from the second conserved V-encoded cysteine to the conserved J-encoded phenylalanine. In an earlier analysis of more than 550 of the donors, sequences lacking an unambiguous match to a single V gene segment were excluded. An earlier analysis of a few hundred of the donors classified V segments as functional when productive rearrangements were above 56.7% and as segregating when the standard deviation between donors was above 5%. A statistical classification framework was built to diagnose cytomegalovirus status from the catalog of TCR beta chain sequences. In a later analysis, V and J genes were assigned by comparing TCR nucleotide sequences against IMGT/GENE-DB human TR gene sequences. In a later analysis, CDR3 sequences and most-parsimonious VDJ recombination scenarios were assigned using the TCRdist pipeline. In a later analysis, each TCR beta chain was defined by its CDR3 amino acid sequence together with its V-gene family, and reads without a unique V-gene family were excluded. In a later analysis, nearly 600 highly shared, low-generation-probability nucleotide sequences were removed to address suspected cross-contamination and a sequencing artifact. In a later analysis, a clonal expansion index for each public chain was calculated from normalized within-repertoire ranks of inferred template counts. In a later analysis, generation probabilities were computed using a VDJ recombination model fitted to out-of-frame rearrangements, and the results were checked against IGoR. Hypergeometric tests were used in a later analysis to score TCR-TCR, TCR-HLA and TCR-CMV co-occurrence, with a repertoire-size bias correction applied to the TCR pairs. A later analysis estimated false discovery rates by permuting HLA or CMV assignments 20 times. In a later analysis, co-occurring TCRs were grouped with DBSCAN, and TCRdist sequence similarity was added when clustering was performed within HLA-allele-positive subsets. Repertoires with fewer than 30,000 or more than 120,000 public chains were left out of co-occurrence clustering, as were five repertoires with anomalous nucleotide sharing. TCRdb re-hosts the immuneACCESS table, in-frame sequences only. Its copies lack some clones; in the studies checked, an unresolved V gene accounts for under half of them, and the cause for the rest is not known. V, J and clone size reflect that table, while D and trimming were determined from the DNA. Within this sample are 150,000 to 200,000 clones, with about 84% of them counted one time only. Around 4.9% of the sample is held by the ten biggest clonotypes.

In this chain, TRBV6-5 is recombined with TRBJ1-1, with the D gene too uncertain to name. Material for sequencing was PBMCs. This TCR was sampled from a man younger than 30 in good health and CMV-seronegative. CDR3 region: CASSYSTGAEAFF. In nucleotide form, the sequence is TGTGCCAGCAGTTACTCGACTGGCGCTGAAGCTTTCTTT.